Here is one TCR beta chain with its context. Its specific antigen is unknown. Per-base quality was not reported, and no clone a single base away is much larger than it. The data were taken from a study of persistence of HIV-infected CD4 T cells (dated by TCRdb to 2019 to 2021). Regarding the study in general: Suppressive ART had been received by participants for a median of around eight years. The TCR cluster analysis across participants included 8 participants for CMV and about 7 participants for Gag. TCRbeta sequencing assessed the clonality of all cells in each sorted population, while proviral sequencing assessed the clonality of infected cells. CMV- and HIV-1 Gag-responding CD4+ T cells were isolated from ART-treated individuals so that antigen-driven clonal expansion of HIV-1-infected cells could be examined. Peripheral blood samples of up to roughly 180 mL were obtained at multiple time points, with the exception of a couple of participants, for whom leukapheresis was performed at a single time point. Results the study describes overall, beyond this receptor: Only a small number of individuals took part in the study, and only a limited range of antigens was tested. Within the same sorted populations, how oligoclonal the TCRs were correlated with how oligoclonal the proviruses were. Enrichment of degenerate expanded CDR3beta sequences was found in antigen-responding cells, suggesting convergent selection of CD4+ responses to CMV and Gag. Because the TCR analyses were done in bulk, restricting them to just the rare CMV-responding cells that actually carried HIV-1 proviruses was not possible. Significantly lower TCRbeta richness was observed in CMV- and Gag-responding cells than in anti-CD3/anti-CD28-responding cells, and higher oligoclonality was observed in CMV-responding cells than in CD3/CD28-stimulated and Gag-responding cells.

The immunoSEQ hsTCRB assay version 4 in survey mode was used to sequence TCRbeta repertoires from genomic DNA. Genomic DNA was diluted to about 9.1 ng/uL, using up to about 1 ug per sample for TCRbeta sequencing. The original pipeline was this. ImmunoSeq Analyzer 3.0 was used for analysis of TCRbeta data, and diversity was computed on productive nucleotide rearrangements. Using the Immunarch R package, lower-bound TCR diversity was estimated with the improved Chao index and clonality was estimated with the Gini coefficient. Different nucleotide rearrangements encoding the same CDR3beta amino acid sequence were counted as distinct clonotypes. Differential abundance analysis identified TCRbeta sequences significantly enriched in antigen-responding cells relative to anti-CD3/anti-CD28-activated cells. TCRs were clustered by predicted peptide-MHC specificity with GLIPH2, both within individual participants and across merged participant data sets. Sourced from immuneACCESS, this table was stored by TCRdb with only in-frame sequences that have V and J called. A share of the clones is absent; for the studies checked, an unresolved V gene accounts for under half, and the remainder has no known explanation. D and trimming were read from the DNA, whereas the V and J calls and clone size are those reported in that table. In this sample the table shows under 35,000 clones, approximately 70% of which occur a single time. About 1.5% of the sample is taken by the ten largest.

The meaning of the sample's treatment or condition label: suppressive antiretroviral therapy. A pool of overlapping 15-mer peptides from HIV-1 Gag, at around 1 ug per peptide per mL, was used to stimulate the cells. Responding CD4+ T cells were sorted by upregulation of both CD40 ligand and CD69. HIV-1-infected adults in whom suppressive ART had been started during chronic infection were enrolled as participants. Plasma HIV-1 RNA had been undetectable (below 50 copies/mL) in participants for at least 4 years. To be included, participants needed a CD4+ T cell count above 400 cells/uL and a positive CMV serology. Before stimulation, PBMCs were isolated using density centrifugation and then depleted of CD8+ T cells. For approximately 20 hours, the CD8-depleted PBMCs were stimulated with anti-CD28/CD49d costimulation, a CD40-blocking antibody, and enfuvirtide to prevent new infections. Cell sorting was done on a Beckman Coulter MoFlo Legacy or XDP sorter, and dead cells were excluded with propidium iodide. The QIAamp DNA Mini Kit was used for genomic DNA extraction from samples above one million cells, and the Quick-DNA Microprep Kit was used otherwise.

Specimen: CD4+ T cells sorted from PBMCs after 18-hour stimulation, collected from a patient who received antiretroviral therapy. The cell subset or site label of this sample denotes: CD40L+CD69+ CD4 T cells responding to HIV-1 Gag peptides. The sequence derives from an adult man with HIV who was CMV-seropositive.

Here is the DNA: TGTGCCAGTAGTACGACCGCCGGACTTTCTCGGGGTTCACCCCTCCACTTT. The encoded protein is CASSTTAGLSRGSPLHF. The chain employs TRBV19 and TRBJ1-6; no D gene call is confident. In the germline V gene (reference sequence), CDR1 corresponds to LNHDA and CDR2 to SQIVND. V is clipped by 4 bases and J by 9 bases, and the sequence between their germline boundaries is 22 bases long. The CDR3 goes from the cysteine to the phenylalanine over 17 residues. The DNA shown is the 51-base CDR3, in frame from base 1.